Each of the 27 T cell receptor beta chains below was sequenced from the same sample in a study of blood T cell repertoires in COVID-19. TCRdb's table, derived via immunoSEQ multiplex PCR, lists solely in-frame clones and lacks some. In the table there are approximately 330,000 clones, 87% of which are singletons. The sample taken for sequencing was peripheral blood. These receptors came from a man aged 25 to 40 with COVID-19, enrolled during active disease.

The chain is built from TRBV6-1 and TRBJ1-6; no clear D gene. The CDR3 runs to 14 residues. CDR1 is MNHNS and CDR2 is SASEGT in the germline V gene. Trimming stripped 0 bases from V and 11 bases from J, with 11 bases between. The CDR3 DNA sequence: TGTGCCAGCAGTGAAGCTGAGACTCGACCACCCCTCCACTTT. This gives the protein CASSEAETRPPLHF.

The chain couples TRBV29-1 to TRBJ2-5; no clear D gene. Trimming shortened V by 4 bases and J by 5 bases, and 11 bases separated the two germline ends. The CDR3 loop spans 12 amino acids. From germline, CDR1 is SQVTM and CDR2 ANQGSEA. The CDR3 DNA is TGCAGCGTTGCCTTGGTACAGGAGACCCAGTACTTC. Its translation: CSVALVQETQYF. The whole variable domain, filled in from reference TRBV29-1 and TRBJ2-5, reads SAVISQKPSRDICQRGTSLTIQCQVDSQVTMMFWYRQQPGQSLTLIATANQGSEATYESGFVIDKFPISRPNLTFSTLTVSNMSPEDSSIYLCSVALVQETQYFGPGTRLLVL.

The rearrangement uses TRBV9 and TRBJ2-7, with a tentative D call TRBD2 (6 bases). V shed 3 bases and J shed 1 base, with 11 bases lying between them. This CDR3 spans 14 amino acids. Germline CDR1 is SGDLS and CDR2 is YYNGEE. Here the CDR3 reads CASSAWDSSYEQYF. CDR3 sequence (DNA): TGTGCCAGCAGCGCCTGGGACTCGTCCTACGAGCAGTACTTC.

Notes on this clone: A much larger clone lies a single base off, so this may be a read error. The V call is TRBV6-1, the J call TRBJ1-5; D might be TRBD1 (5 bases). V gave up 1 base and J gave up 0 bases, with 7 bases separating them. Germline V gives CDR1 MNHNS, CDR2 SASEGT. There are 15 residues in the CDR3. In nucleotides, the CDR3 is TGTGCCAGCAGTGAAGGGACACATAGCAATCAGCCCCAGCATTTT. Translation gives CASSEGTHSNQPQHF.

The chain recombines TRBV4-3 with TRBJ2-2, with a possible D match to TRBD2 (5 bases). Germline lookup yields CDR1 LGHNA and CDR2 YSLEER. This CDR3 contains 17 residues. Trimming left V 4 bases short and J 2 bases short, with 17 bases between. The CDR3: CASSPIEGVENTGELFF. CDR3 coding DNA: TGCGCCAGCAGCCCGATTGAGGGCGTCGAAAACACCGGGGAGCTGTTTTTT.

The chain recombines TRBV6-5 with TRBJ1-4, with TRBD1 identical over 10 bases. CDR1 is MNHEY, CDR2 SVGAGI, per germline. The CDR3 extends over 14 amino acids. V was clipped by 8 bases and J by 7 bases; unmatched bases: 7. The CDR3 region has the DNA TGTGCCAGCCAGACAGGGGGCGCGAGTGAAAAACTGTTTTTT. Its translation: CASQTGGASEKLFF.

This clone was recorded once. V usage is TRBV28 and J usage is TRBJ1-1, with 7 positions matching TRBD1. J was trimmed by 4 bases and V by 3 bases; bases with no gene match: 11. Germline V gives CDR1 MDHEN, CDR2 SYDVKM. The CDR3 is 16 residues long. DNA for the CDR3: TGTGCCAGCAGTTTCCCTACAGGGGCGCGAGGCACTGAAGCTTTCTTT. This gives the protein CASSFPTGARGTEAFF.

The J gene is TRBJ2-7, the V gene TRBV19; 8 nucleotides align to TRBD2. Losses at the gene ends were 3 bases for V and 5 bases for J; bases not matched to a gene: 6. The CDR3 has 14 residues. Per germline, CDR1 LNHDA and CDR2 SQIVND (reference sequence). CDR3 DNA sequence: TGTGCCAGTAGTATGCTGAGCGGGAGTAACGAGCAGTACTTC. Translating it yields CASSMLSGSNEQYF.

The rearrangement uses TRBV29-1 and TRBJ2-6, with D perhaps TRBD2 (6 bases). Per germline, CDR1 SQVTM and CDR2 ANQGSEA. The CDR3 runs 16 residues. Deletions cut 6 bases from V and 0 bases from J, with 15 bases between. CDR3 coding DNA: TGCAGCGTCCCCCGGCGGGGAAGCTCTGGGGCCAACGTCCTGACTTTC. Amino acids: CSVPRRGSSGANVLTF.

V gene TRBV6-5 combines with J gene TRBJ1-5; D is perhaps TRBD1 (5 bases). V was cut by 3 bases and J by 5 bases, with 8 bases left in between. Germline CDR1 is MNHEY and CDR2 is SVGAGI. The CDR3 runs to 13 residues. The CDR3 region is CASSYRRDQPQHF. The CDR3 coding sequence is TGTGCCAGCAGTTATCGCAGGGATCAGCCCCAGCATTTT.

This sequence joins TRBV28 and TRBJ2-1, with TRBD2 matching over 10 bases. Germline V gives CDR1 MDHEN, CDR2 SYDVKM. V lost 4 bases, J lost 6 bases, and 6 bases stayed unmatched. The CDR3 consists of 15 residues. CDR3 loop: CASSSSGRDTNEQFF. For the CDR3, the DNA is TGTGCCAGCAGTTCAAGCGGGAGGGACACCAATGAGCAGTTCTTC.

This clone was counted only a few times. The rearrangement uses TRBV7-3 and TRBJ2-5; 7 bases agree with TRBD1. J was trimmed by 2 bases and V by 6 bases; bases with no gene match: 9. The germline V gene encodes CDR1 SGHTA and CDR2 FQGTGA. There are 15 residues in the CDR3. CDR3 bases: TGTGCCAGCAGTTTACGGGACAGCGGACAAGAGACCCAGTACTTC. Encoded protein: CASSLRDSGQETQYF.

This clone was observed once. This chain joins TRBV11-3 and TRBJ2-1; 7 bases are a match to TRBD2. The CDR3 is made up of 15 amino acids. J lost 8 bases, V lost 0 bases, and 7 bases had no gene match. Germline values: CDR1 SGHNT, CDR2 YENEEA. The CDR3 sequence: CASSLDGLVLDEQFF. The CDR3 bases are TGTGCCAGCAGCTTAGATGGACTAGTGCTCGATGAGCAGTTCTTC.

This clone was seen a few times. The chain uses TRBV24-1 and TRBJ1-4, with D uncertain. Between the trimmed V and J ends, which lost 6 bases and 10 bases, there was a span of 14 bases. Germline lookup yields CDR1 KGHDR and CDR2 SFDVKD. The CDR3 spans 13 residues. The CDR3 bases are TGTGCCACCAGTTCTGAACAAGGAGGAAAACTGTTTTTT. This codes for CATSSEQGGKLFF.

The chain links TRBV19 to TRBJ2-1; D remains unclear. This CDR3 region has 15 residues. The germline CDR1 and CDR2 sequences are LNHDA and SQIVND (reference sequence). The V end lost 7 bases, the J end lost 9 bases, and 22 bases lay between the germline ends. In DNA, the CDR3 is TGTGCCAGTACGTATAGTGACAAGCCGGTCGGTGAGCAGTTCTTC. Its protein is CASTYSDKPVGEQFF. The full variable domain, with the rest looked up from reference TRBV19 and TRBJ2-1, is DGGITQSPKYLFRKEGQNVTLSCEQNLNHDAMYWYRQDPGQGLRLIYYSQIVNDFQKGDIAEGYSVSREKKESFPLTVTSAQKNPTAFYLCASTYSDKPVGEQFFGPGTRLTVL.

This chain links TRBV19 with TRBJ1-5; the D is unclear. The CDR3 runs 17 residues. From germline, CDR1 is LNHDA and CDR2 SQIVND (reference sequence). V was trimmed by 2 bases and J by 0 bases, leaving 14 bases between them. In DNA form, the CDR3 reads TGTGCCAGTAGTATATCACCCAGGTCGGATAGCAATCAGCCCCAGCATTTT. Its protein is CASSISPRSDSNQPQHF.

This clone was seen a handful of times. The J gene is TRBJ2-7, the V gene TRBV28, with 9 bases identical to TRBD1. Germline V lookup: CDR1 MDHEN, CDR2 SYDVKM. This CDR3 comprises 16 residues. V shed 1 base, J shed 1 base, and the junction held 5 bases outside the gene matches. The CDR3 nucleotides are TGTGCCAGCAGTTTATATCCGACAGGGGGGTCCTACGAGCAGTACTTC. It translates to CASSLYPTGGSYEQYF.

The rearrangement links TRBV7-2 to TRBJ1-6; 7 nucleotides agree with TRBD1. This CDR3 spans 16 amino acids. The germline V gene encodes CDR1 SGHTA and CDR2 FQGNSA. V trimming: 5 bases; J trimming: 0 bases; junction bases outside the gene matches: 4. The CDR3 region has the DNA TGTGCCAGCAGCCTCCAGGGGGGCTCCTATAATTCACCCCTCCACTTT. Translation: CASSLQGGSYNSPLHF.

In its sample, this clone was seen once. The V gene is TRBV19, the J gene TRBJ2-7, with TRBD1 matching over 10 bases. CDR1 and CDR2 (germline): LNHDA, SQIVND (reference sequence). The CDR3 contains 14 residues. V shed 7 bases, J shed 5 bases, and the junction held 8 bases outside the gene matches. Here the CDR3 reads CASIAGQGSHEQYF. The CDR3, as DNA: TGTGCCAGTATCGCGGGACAGGGGTCCCACGAGCAGTACTTC.

The chain employs TRBV15 and TRBJ2-1, with 10 bases that match TRBD1. Germline-derived CDR1 and CDR2 are LNHNV and YYDKDF (reference sequence). The length of the CDR3 is 15 residues. Losses at the gene ends were 3 bases for V and 5 bases for J; bases not matched to a gene: 4. The CDR3 here is CATSRTGGAHNEQFF. The CDR3 nucleotides read TGTGCCACCAGCAGGACAGGGGGCGCCCACAATGAGCAGTTCTTC. The variable domain in full, completed from reference TRBV15 and TRBJ2-1, reads DAMVIQNPRYQVTQFGKPVTLSCSQTLNHNVMYWYQQKSSQAPKLLFHYYDKDFNNEADTPDNFQSRRPNTSFCFLDIRSPGLGDTAMYLCATSRTGGAHNEQFFGPGTRLTVL.

This chain links TRBV7-2 with TRBJ2-3; 7 bases map to TRBD1. The junction had 3 bases not matched to a gene; V was cut back by 1 base and J by 5 bases. The length of the CDR3 is 14 residues. Germline loops: CDR1 SGHTA, CDR2 FQGNSA. In DNA form, the CDR3 reads TGTGCCAGCAGCTTAGAAGGGGGCGTAGATACGCAGTATTTT. Residues: CASSLEGGVDTQYF.

J is TRBJ2-3 and V is TRBV27; possible D gene TRBD1, 5 bases. This CDR3 comprises 14 residues. V was shortened by 5 bases and J by 4 bases, with 13 bases between the two germline ends. Germline assignment: CDR1 MNHEY and CDR2 SMNVEV (reference sequence). The CDR3 reads CASSPDIRADTQYF. The DNA of the CDR3 is TGTGCCAGCAGTCCGGACATTAGGGCAGATACGCAGTATTTT.

The V gene is TRBV3-1 (or the pseudogene TRBV3-2), the J gene TRBJ1-5, with a possible D match to TRBD1 (5 bases). V shed 0 bases and J shed 0 bases, with 9 bases lying between them. The germline V gene has CDR1 LGHDT and CDR2 YNNKEL (reference sequence). This CDR3 contains 16 residues. The CDR3 spells CASSQEDSNSNQPQHF. In nucleotides, the CDR3 is TGTGCCAGCAGCCAAGAAGACAGCAATAGCAATCAGCCCCAGCATTTT.

In this sample, this clone turned up a few times. Other DNA sequences in the same sample also yield this CDR3. V and J are TRBV28 and TRBJ2-1, with D tentatively TRBD1 (6 bases). This CDR3 is 12 amino acids long. The ends were cut back, 3 bases at V and 6 bases at J, with 6 bases in the middle. Germline V gives CDR1 MDHEN, CDR2 SYDVKM. The CDR3 DNA is TGTGCCAGCAGTTTCAGGGGCAATGAGCAGTTCTTC. Translated: CASSFRGNEQFF.

This clone turned up a few times. This sample includes further DNA sequences coding for the same CDR3. The chain has TRBV7-9 and TRBJ2-2; D may be TRBD2 (6 bases). Germline CDR1 SEHNR, CDR2 FQNEAQ (reference sequence). The V gene lost 3 bases and the J gene lost 5 bases, with 7 bases spanning the gap. The CDR3 spans 13 residues. The CDR3 bases are TGTGCCAGCAGCTTCGGGGGAACCGGGGAGCTGTTTTTT. Its protein is CASSFGGTGELFF. Supplemented by reference TRBV7-9 and TRBJ2-2, the full variable domain reads DTGVSQNPRHKITKRGQNVTFRCDPISEHNRLYWYRQTLGQGPEFLTYFQNEAQLEKSRLLSDRFSAERPKGSFSTLEIQRTEQGDSAMYLCASSFGGTGELFFGEGSRLTVL.

To note about this clone: The junction does not match germline at one end; this may be a read error. The V gene is TRBV12-3 or TRBV12-4, the J gene TRBJ2-1; D perhaps matches TRBD1 (6 bases). The CDR3 has 11 residues. The CDR3 region is CASSLRDTPIF. DNA for the CDR3: TGTGCCAGCAGTTTACGGGACACCCCGATCTTC.

This chain joins TRBV25-1 and TRBJ1-2; D gene unclear. This CDR3 is 12 amino acids long. Trimming left V 6 bases short and J 7 bases short, with 12 bases between. Germline-derived CDR1 and CDR2 are MGHDK and SYGVNS. The CDR3 loop is CASSHSVGGYTF. CDR3 sequence (DNA): TGTGCCAGCAGCCATTCCGTCGGTGGCTACACCTTC.